The 30 T cell receptor beta chains below were found in one sample sequenced in a study of cytomegalovirus exposure and HLA in healthy donors. Researchers ran the PCR with 60 Vbeta and 13 Jbeta primers. Only in-frame clones appear in the TCRdb table, and some are missing; sequencing was by immunoSEQ multiplex PCR. Of roughly 90,000 clones in the sample, 65% to 75% are singletons; the top ten hold approximately 20%. The material sequenced was PBMCs. The receptors shown here come from a man aged 25 to 45 in good health and CMV-seropositive.

This chain links TRBV27 with TRBJ1-2; 9 bases match TRBD1. J gave up 4 bases and V 3 bases, and 6 bases lay outside the gene matches. CDR3 length equals 15 residues. Germline CDR1 reads MNHEY; CDR2 reads SMNVEV (reference sequence). The CDR3 DNA reads as TGTGCCAGCAGTTTTTCCGGGACAGGGTTCTATGGCTACACCTTC. It codes for CASSFSGTGFYGYTF.

This clone was counted once. The gene calls are TRBV28 and TRBJ2-1, with D uncertain. CDR3 length: 12 residues. V was clipped by 5 bases and J by 9 bases, with 11 bases between them. From germline, CDR1 is MDHEN and CDR2 SYDVKM. CDR3 sequence reads: CASSLKPGEQFF. The DNA of the CDR3 is TGTGCCAGCAGTCTTAAACCGGGTGAGCAGTTCTTC.

V usage is TRBV19 and J usage is TRBJ1-4; D gene uncertain. V shed 7 bases and J shed 8 bases, with 17 bases lying between them. The germline CDR1 and CDR2 sequences are LNHDA and SQIVND (reference sequence). CDR3 length: 14 amino acids. In DNA, the CDR3 is TGTGCCAGTAACCCTCGGCACGGCAGGGAAAAACTGTTTTTT. This translates into CASNPRHGREKLFF.

There are a few counts of this clone. V is TRBV6-5 and J is TRBJ2-1, with 7 bases matching TRBD1. Trimming took 6 bases from V and 1 from J; bases not matched to a gene: 6. CDR3 length: 15 residues. Germline assignment: CDR1 MNHEY and CDR2 SVGAGI. For the CDR3, the DNA is TGTGCCAGCAGCCCTAGACAGGGTTCCTACAATGAGCAGTTCTTC. Its protein is CASSPRQGSYNEQFF.

Only a few counts were recorded for this clone. The CDR3 loop reads CASRLGRDEKLFF. The CDR3 DNA is TGTGCCAGCAGGTTGGGGAGAGATGAAAAACTGTTTTTT. This sequence joins TRBV2 and TRBJ1-4; no clear D. The germline V and J ends were trimmed by 6 bases and 6 bases, with 11 bases remaining between them. Germline loops: CDR1 SNHLY, CDR2 FYNNEI. This CDR3 has 13 amino acids.

At least ten counts were recorded for this clone. V is TRBV6-5 and J is TRBJ2-3; maybe TRBD1 (5 bases). The CDR3 loop spans 15 amino acids. The V and J ends lost 2 bases and 2 bases respectively, with 11 bases between them. The germline V gene encodes CDR1 MNHEY and CDR2 SVGAGI. The CDR3 here is CASSYSGADTDTQYF. The CDR3 nucleotides are TGTGCCAGCAGTTACAGTGGGGCGGACACAGATACGCAGTATTTT.

The chain uses TRBV6-5 and TRBJ1-6; 10 bases are a match to TRBD1. CDR1 and CDR2 from the germline V gene are MNHEY and SVGAGI. This CDR3 spans 14 amino acids. J was trimmed by 10 bases and V by 7 bases; bases with no gene match: 7. The CDR3 reads CASTAGTGVSPLHF. CDR3 DNA sequence: TGTGCCAGCACCGCCGGGACAGGGGTCTCACCCCTCCACTTT.

The rearrangement joins TRBV6-5 to TRBJ1-2; D possibly corresponds to TRBD1 (5 bases). From germline, CDR1 is MNHEY and CDR2 SVGAGI. Trimming pared 7 bases from V and 2 bases from J, leaving 14 bases between. The CDR3 contains 14 residues. DNA of the CDR3: TGTGCCAGCAAGACAAGGGGAGGAAACTATGGCTACACCTTC. Translation gives CASKTRGGNYGYTF.

This chain uses TRBV4-3 with TRBJ1-2, with 8 bases fitting TRBD1. The V and J ends lost 2 bases and 8 bases, in that order; junction bases with no gene match: 7. The CDR3 is 14 amino acids. Per germline, CDR1 LGHNA and CDR2 YSLEER. CDR3 nucleotides: TGCGCCAGCAGCCAAACTCCAGGGGGCATAGGCTACACCTTC. This sequence encodes CASSQTPGGIGYTF.

The rearrangement uses TRBV7-3 and TRBJ2-7; TRBD2 matches at 9 bases. CDR1 is SGHTA, CDR2 FQGTGA, per germline. The CDR3 spans 15 residues. J was trimmed by 4 bases and V by 2 bases; bases with no gene match: 6. DNA for the CDR3: TGTGCCAGCAGCTTACAGGCTAGCGGGAATTACGAGCAGTACTTC. Amino acids: CASSLQASGNYEQYF.

The chain combines TRBV5-1 with TRBJ2-7, with D tentatively TRBD2 (6 bases). Trimming pared 4 bases from V and 2 bases from J, leaving 16 bases between. The CDR3 covers 15 residues. Germline-derived CDR1 and CDR2 are SGHRS and YFSETQ. The CDR3 loop reads CASSRSGTPAYEQYF. In nucleotides, the CDR3 is TGCGCCAGCAGCCGCTCCGGGACTCCAGCCTACGAGCAGTACTTC.

CDR3 nucleotide sequence: TGTGCCAGCAGCGGCGCTACAGGGGCGAGGGGAAACACCATATATTTT. Amino acids: CASSGATGARGNTIYF. The chain recombines TRBV5-6 with TRBJ1-3; TRBD1 matches 7 bases. Germline V gene data show CDR1 as SGHDT and CDR2 as YYEEEE. Unmatched junction bases numbered 11, after V lost 4 bases and J lost 4 bases. This CDR3 comprises 16 residues.

CDR3 sequence (DNA): TGTGCCTGGAGTGACCCCCGGGGGGCCCATCAGCCCCAGCATTTT. It translates to CAWSDPRGAHQPQHF. This chain joins TRBV30 and TRBJ1-5; maybe TRBD1 (6 bases). Deletions cut 1 base from V and 5 bases from J, with 15 bases between. Germline V gives CDR1 GTSNPN, CDR2 SVGIG (reference sequence). The CDR3 loop spans 15 amino acids.

This rearrangement joins TRBV5-1 to TRBJ1-4, with 8 positions matching TRBD1. CDR1 and CDR2 from the germline V gene are SGHRS and YFSETQ. With V trimmed by 5 bases and J by 1 base, 7 bases remained unmatched. CDR3 length equals 16 residues. The CDR3 nucleotides are TGCGCCAGCAGTGGCGGACAGGGTGTAACTAATGAAAAACTGTTTTTT. It is translated as CASSGGQGVTNEKLFF.

The chain recombines TRBV25-1 with TRBJ1-3, with no clear D. The V and J ends lost 5 bases and 0 bases respectively, with 5 bases between them. This CDR3 region has 13 residues. The germline V gene encodes CDR1 MGHDK and CDR2 SYGVNS. The CDR3 protein is CASSTSSGNTIYF. The CDR3 DNA reads as TGTGCCAGCAGTACAAGCTCTGGAAACACCATATATTTT. Supplemented by reference TRBV25-1 and TRBJ1-3, the full variable domain reads EADIYQTPRYLVIGTGKKITLECSQTMGHDKMYWYQQDPGMELHLIHYSYGVNSTEKGDLSSESTVSRIRTEHFPLTLESARPSHTSQYLCASSTSSGNTIYFGEGSWLTVV.

This clone occurred a few times. The J gene is TRBJ1-2, the V gene TRBV2; D gene unclear. CDR1 SNHLY and CDR2 FYNNEI come from the germline V gene. This CDR3 has 11 amino acids. Trimming removed 4 bases from V and 7 bases from J, with 7 bases in between. The chain's CDR3 is CASSASLGYTF. The CDR3 nucleotides are TGTGCCAGCAGTGCTAGTCTTGGCTACACCTTC.

The CDR3, as DNA: TGTGCCAGCAGTTCAAGACGGACAGGGGCCTACAATGAGCAGTTCTTC. This encodes CASSSRRTGAYNEQFF. This chain connects TRBV6-5 to TRBJ2-1; 9 bases align to TRBD1. This CDR3 comprises 16 residues. The germline CDR1 and CDR2 sequences are MNHEY and SVGAGI. The trim removed 4 bases at V and 2 bases at J, leaving 6 bases unmatched.

The rearrangement uses TRBV6-5 and TRBJ2-1, with TRBD1 matching over 7 bases. The CDR3 runs 15 residues. V dropped 0 bases and J dropped 16; count of bases not matched to a gene: 15. The germline V gene encodes CDR1 MNHEY and CDR2 SVGAGI. The CDR3 DNA reads as TGTGCCAGCAGTTACTCCCGCCAAGCCGGGACAGTTAGTTTCTTC. Protein sequence: CASSYSRQAGTVSFF.

The genes are TRBV5-4 and TRBJ2-3; D might be TRBD1 (6 bases). Germline CDR1 SGHNT, CDR2 YYREEE (reference sequence). The CDR3 has 15 amino acids. V lost 0 bases and J lost 1, with 9 bases in between. The CDR3 loop reads CASSLVQGGTDTQYF. In nucleotides, the CDR3 is TGTGCCAGCAGCTTGGTACAGGGAGGCACAGATACGCAGTATTTT.

The chain joins TRBV15 to TRBJ2-1; D gene uncertain. The germline CDR1 and CDR2 sequences are LNHNV and YYDKDF (reference sequence). Deletions cut 1 base from V and 9 bases from J, with 19 bases between. CDR3 length equals 16 residues. CDR3 DNA: TGTGCCACCAGCAGAGGGGTTAAGTGGTTGGGCAGTGAGCAGTTCTTC. It translates to CATSRGVKWLGSEQFF.

CDR3 residues: CASNQGTNTEAFF. DNA for the CDR3: TGCGCCAGCAATCAGGGGACGAACACTGAAGCTTTCTTT. The chain is built from TRBV10-2 and TRBJ1-1; maybe TRBD1 (6 bases). V was shortened by 7 bases and J by 1 base, with 10 bases between the two germline ends. This CDR3 is 13 amino acids long. The germline V gene has CDR1 WSHSY and CDR2 SAAADI.

This clone was observed a few times. This sequence joins TRBV19 and TRBJ2-7; TRBD1 aligns across 9 bases. The CDR3 covers 15 residues. J lost 4 bases, V lost 3 bases, and 7 bases had no gene match. Germline CDR1 LNHDA, CDR2 SQIVND (reference sequence). The DNA for the CDR3 is TGTGCCAGTAGTATCCTCCACAGGGGGCTGTACGAGCAGTACTTC. It specifies CASSILHRGLYEQYF.

The chain is built from TRBV9 and TRBJ2-1; 7 bases map to TRBD2. Germline assignment: CDR1 SGDLS and CDR2 YYNGEE. The trim removed 0 bases at V and 2 bases at J, leaving 2 bases unmatched. The CDR3 totals 15 residues. The CDR3, as DNA: TGTGCCAGCAGCGTAGACGGGAGGACCTACAATGAGCAGTTCTTC. Amino acid sequence: CASSVDGRTYNEQFF.

The gene calls are TRBV5-1 and TRBJ2-1; no reliable D call. CDR1 SGHRS and CDR2 YFSETQ come from the germline V gene. The CDR3 spans 14 residues. V was shortened by 5 bases and J by 0 bases, with 9 bases between the two germline ends. The CDR3 region has the DNA TGCGCCAGCAGTCGAGAAAGCTCCTACAATGAGCAGTTCTTC. Protein: CASSRESSYNEQFF.

The CDR3 nucleotides are TGTGCCAGCAGCTTAGGGGGACAATCCCCGTACTTC. Amino acid sequence: CASSLGGQSPYF. This rearrangement joins TRBV13 to TRBJ2-7; possibly TRBD1 for D (6 bases). Germline lookup yields CDR1 PRHDT and CDR2 FYEKMQ (reference sequence). This CDR3 is 12 amino acids long. V dropped 0 bases and J dropped 12 bases, with 12 bases sitting between them.

The J gene is TRBJ2-3, the V gene TRBV4-1, with TRBD1 matching over 7 bases. The trim removed 6 bases at V and 2 bases at J, leaving 5 bases unmatched. Germline V gene lookup returns CDR1 MGHRA and CDR2 YSYEKL. CDR3 length equals 14 residues. The CDR3 is CASSRGHLTDTQYF. The CDR3 DNA sequence: TGCGCCAGCAGTAGGGGGCACCTCACAGATACGCAGTATTTT.

The chain combines TRBV30 with TRBJ1-5, with 9 positions matching TRBD1. Germline V gives CDR1 GTSNPN, CDR2 SVGIG (reference sequence). V trimming: 1 base; J trimming: 4 bases; junction bases outside the gene matches: 8. The CDR3 consists of 16 residues. Here the CDR3 DNA reads TGTGCCTGGAGTGGCACAGGGGGCTTGGGTAATCAGCCCCAGCATTTT. This sequence encodes CAWSGTGGLGNQPQHF.

The V gene is TRBV10-3, the J gene TRBJ2-1, with D possibly matching TRBD2 (5 bases). The ends were cut back, 10 bases at V and 4 bases at J, with 14 bases in the middle. CDR1 and CDR2 (germline): ENHRY, SYGVKD. This CDR3 contains 13 residues. The CDR3 is CATHSASYNEQFF. The DNA for the CDR3 is TGTGCCACCCATAGCGCCTCGTACAATGAGCAGTTCTTC.

The chain is built from TRBV29-1 and TRBJ2-5; 8 bases match TRBD2. CDR3 length: 12 residues. The germline gives CDR1 SQVTM, CDR2 ANQGSEA. The V segment lost 7 bases and the J segment 2 bases; nucleotides outside the gene matches: 3. CDR3 coding DNA: TGCAGCGCCAGCGGGGGACAAGAGACCCAGTACTTC. It yields the protein CSASGGQETQYF.

This clone is a singleton in its sample. The chain employs TRBV7-2 and TRBJ2-3; TRBD2 agrees at 9 bases. Trimming at V came to 1 base and at J to 5 bases, leaving 7 bases not matched to a gene. Per germline, CDR1 SGHTA and CDR2 FQGNSA. CDR3 length: 16 residues. In DNA form, the CDR3 reads TGTGCCAGCAGCTTAGTTAGCGGGGGTTCGGGAGATACGCAGTATTTT. Protein product: CASSLVSGGSGDTQYF.